This is a list of T cell receptor beta chains from one sample in a study of identical twins. MiXCR was run by TCRdb on the 5' RACE reads, yielding one entry per CDR3 protein. The sample has roughly 770,000 distinct CDR3 sequences, roughly 18% seen once. These data were likewise used in another study, on T cells expressing NK-cell markers.

Sequenced sample: PBMCs. The receptors were sampled from a woman aged 18-29 years in good health. The CDR3 runs from the conserved cysteine through the conserved F or W. A D gene is named only where the DNA matches it firmly. Some rows have no size entry. The others give once, few or many, or a class for an expanded clone.

d_call	j_call	v_call	clone_size	cdr3_nt	cdr3_aa
-	TRBJ1-6	TRBV6-5	few	TGTGCCAGCAGTTACGACACCATTTCACCCCTCCACTTT	CASSYDTISPLHF
-	TRBJ1-6	TRBV11-2	-	TGTGCCAGCAGCTTAGATCCCGGGCCTTGGTCACCCCTCCACTTT	CASSLDPGPWSPLHF
TRBD2	TRBJ2-7	TRBV6-2/TRBV6-3	once	TGTGCCAGCAGTTATTATGGCGGGAGTTTTGACGAGCAGTACTTC	CASSYYGGSFDEQYF
TRBD2	TRBJ2-1	TRBV12-3/TRBV12-4	-	TGTGCCAGCAGCCCGACTAGCGGGGGGACCCACAATGAGCAGTTCTTC	CASSPTSGGTHNEQFF
-	TRBJ1-1	TRBV7-3	-	TGTGCCAGCAGCTTACGGAGCGCTTTGAACACTGAAGCTTTCTTT	CASSLRSALNTEAFF
-	TRBJ2-7	TRBV10-1	many	TGCGCCAGCAGTGATAGTGGGGCCGGTCTTCGTGAGCAGTACTTC	CASSDSGAGLREQYF
-	TRBJ1-1	TRBV20-1	-	TGCAGTGCGGCCTTGAACACTGAAGCTTTCTTT	CSAALNTEAFF
TRBD2	TRBJ2-5	TRBV10-3	-	TGTGCCATCAGTGGGGGGGGAGACTTCCAAGAGACCCAGTACTTC	CAISGGGDFQETQYF
-	TRBJ2-1	TRBV20-1	-	TGCAGTGCTAGAGACCCCAATGGGGTATACAATGAGCAGTTCTTC	CSARDPNGVYNEQFF
-	TRBJ1-2	TRBV20-1	few	TGCAGTGCTAGAGGCCCTTTCAGCTTGCTAGGCTACACCTTC	CSARGPFSLLGYTF
TRBD1	TRBJ2-5	TRBV12-3/TRBV12-4	few	TGTGCCAGCACACAGGGGGCTAACCACCAAGAGACCCAGTACTTC	CASTQGANHQETQYF
-	TRBJ2-5	TRBV6-1	-	TGTGCCAGCAGTGAACAGGAGACTACGCAAGAGACCCAGTACTTC	CASSEQETTQETQYF
TRBD1	TRBJ2-7	TRBV11-2	few	TGTGCCAGCAGCTCGCCGGGGACAGAGCCTTGGAGCTCCTACGAGCAGTACTTC	CASSSPGTEPWSSYEQYF
-	TRBJ2-7	TRBV5-1	-	TGCGCCAGCAGCTTGGTGGCGATAGATGGGGGCGAGCAGTACTTC	CASSLVAIDGGEQYF
TRBD2	TRBJ2-5	TRBV20-1	-	TGCAGTGCTGCCCCCCTCCTTAGCGGGGAACAAGAGACCCAGTACTTC	CSAAPLLSGEQETQYF
TRBD1	TRBJ1-6	TRBV3-1	many	TGTGCCAGCAGCTCGGGACAGGTAGCGAGTTCACCCCTCCACTTT	CASSSGQVASSPLHF
-	TRBJ2-2	TRBV6-1	few	TGTGCCAGCAGGAGAAGGACCGGACCCTTATCAACCGGGGAGCTGTTTTTT	CASRRRTGPLSTGELFF
TRBD2	TRBJ2-7	TRBV12-3/TRBV12-4	-	TGTGCCAGCAGGTGGACTAGCGGCGAGCAGTACTTC	CASRWTSGEQYF
-	TRBJ1-2	TRBV25-1	once	TGTGCCAGCAGTGATCCCCCAGGGTTCAATGGCTACACCTTC	CASSDPPGFNGYTF
-	TRBJ2-3	TRBV20-1	-	TGCAGTGCCCGGGACTTAGGGCCCACAGATACGCAGTATTTT	CSARDLGPTDTQYF
TRBD2	TRBJ2-5	TRBV7-9	few	TGTGCCAGCAGCTTAGGTACTAGCGGGAGCCGACAAGAGACCCAGTACTTC	CASSLGTSGSRQETQYF
TRBD1	TRBJ1-2	TRBV7-2	few	TGTGCCAGCAGTCCCCAGGGGGCGCACTATGGCTACACCTTC	CASSPQGAHYGYTF
-	TRBJ2-5	TRBV5-1	few	TGCGCCAGCTCCCGTTACCCAGGGGCCGGGGAGACCCAGTACTTC	CASSRYPGAGETQYF
-	TRBJ2-1	TRBV12-3/TRBV12-4	-	TGTGCCAGCAGTTTATCAACTAAGCAGTTCTTC	CASSLSTKQFF
TRBD1	TRBJ2-7	TRBV20-1	-	TGCAGTGCTGGGGACAGGAACGATTACGAGCAGTACTTC	CSAGDRNDYEQYF
-	TRBJ2-1	TRBV5-8	few	TGTGCCAGCAGCTTGCCGGGGGCGAAATTCGACAATGAGCAGTTCTTC	CASSLPGAKFDNEQFF